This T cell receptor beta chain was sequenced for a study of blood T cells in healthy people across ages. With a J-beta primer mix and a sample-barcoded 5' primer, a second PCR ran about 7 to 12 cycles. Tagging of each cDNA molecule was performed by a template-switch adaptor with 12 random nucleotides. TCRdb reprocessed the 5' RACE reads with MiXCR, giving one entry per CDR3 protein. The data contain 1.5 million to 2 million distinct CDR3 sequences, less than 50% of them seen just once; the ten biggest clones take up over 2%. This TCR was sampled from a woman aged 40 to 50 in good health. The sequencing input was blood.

DNA of the CDR3: TGCAGCGTTGTGGGACAGGGACTCGAAAAACTGTTTTTT. Its translation is CSVVGQGLEKLFF. The rearrangement links TRBV29-1 to TRBJ1-4; 9 bases are a match to TRBD1. The germline V gene encodes CDR1 SQVTM and CDR2 ANQGSEA. The CDR3 spans 13 residues. With 4 bases clipped from V and 8 bases from J, the junction kept 5 bases outside the gene matches.